Each of the 27 T cell receptor beta chains below was sequenced from the same sample in a study of CD8 T cells in Susac syndrome. With random hexamers, roughly 0.5 to 1 ug RNA was reverse transcribed. TCRdb used MiXCR to reprocess the immunoSEQ multiplex PCR reads, holding one entry per CDR3 protein. The sample shows approximately 200,000 distinct CDR3 sequences, 95% of them seen only once. Sequenced input: CD4+ T cells from PBMCs. These receptors were collected from a human donor with multiple sclerosis.

This clonotype was picked up one time. This chain uses TRBV29-1 with TRBJ2-7, with 11 bases aligning to TRBD1. Germline CDR1 SQVTM, CDR2 ANQGSEA. The V and J ends lost 7 bases and 2 bases, in that order; junction bases with no gene match: 4. The CDR3 totals 13 residues. The CDR3 DNA is TGCAGCGCTATGGACAGGGGGCCCTACGAGCAGTACTTC. Translating gives CSAMDRGPYEQYF.

The rearrangement joins TRBV5-6 to TRBJ2-7, with 13 positions matching TRBD2. Germline V CDR1 and CDR2: SGHDT, YYEEEE. The CDR3 extends over 15 amino acids. V lost 5 bases to trimming and J lost 1 base; unmatched junction nucleotides: 3. The CDR3, as DNA: TGTGCCAGCAGATGGACTAGCGGGGGTTCCTACGAGCAGTACTTC. As protein: CASRWTSGGSYEQYF.

V and J are TRBV20-1 and TRBJ2-7; 8 bases align to TRBD1. Germline V gene sequence: CDR1 DFQATT, CDR2 SNEGSKA (reference sequence). V shed 0 bases and J 4 bases; nucleotides not matched to a gene: 2. The CDR3 runs 13 residues. The CDR3 DNA sequence: TGCAGTGCTAGAGATGGACAGGGATACGAGCAGTACGTC. It translates to CSARDGQGYEQYV.

The CDR3 region is CASSRDSWLSPLHF. CDR3 sequence (DNA): TGTGCCAGCAGCCGGGACAGCTGGCTCTCACCCCTCCACTTT. This rearrangement joins TRBV7-9 to TRBJ1-6; 7 positions agree with TRBD1. The CDR3 loop spans 14 amino acids. Germline-derived CDR1 and CDR2 are SEHNR and FQNEAQ (reference sequence). J gave up 10 bases and V 5 bases, and 8 bases lay outside the gene matches.

The CDR3 sequence is CASSQDKLGGYGYTF. Written as DNA, the CDR3 is TGTGCCAGCAGCCAAGATAAGCTGGGCGGCTATGGCTACACCTTC. This chain joins TRBV3-1 and TRBJ1-2; the D is unclear. Germline CDR1 LGHDT, CDR2 YNNKEL (reference sequence). The V end lost 0 bases, the J end lost 4 bases, and 12 bases lay between the germline ends. This CDR3 is built from 15 residues.

V usage is TRBV20-1 and J usage is TRBJ2-5; D possibly uses TRBD1 or TRBD2 (5 bases each). Germline CDR1 DFQATT, CDR2 SNEGSKA (reference sequence). The CDR3 is 14 amino acids. Trimming took off 0 bases at V and 4 bases at J, with 12 bases between the two ends. The CDR3: CSARDARGTETQYF. The CDR3 nucleotides read TGCAGTGCTAGAGATGCTCGAGGGACAGAGACCCAGTACTTC.

The chain is built from TRBV5-4 and TRBJ2-1; TRBD2 might be the D (7 bases). V gave up 6 bases and J gave up 3 bases, with 19 bases separating them. This CDR3 has 16 amino acids. Germline CDR1 is SGHNT and CDR2 is YYREEE (reference sequence). Here the CDR3 DNA reads TGTGCCAGCACCCGGGGAGGGGGGGGAATCTACAATGAGCAGTTCTTC. Its protein is CASTRGGGGIYNEQFF.

V and J are TRBV12-3 or TRBV12-4 and TRBJ2-5; possibly TRBD1 for D (6 bases). This CDR3 has 15 amino acids. Trimming took off 6 bases at V and 4 bases at J, with 18 bases between the two ends. The CDR3 loop reads CASSQTGSSGETQYF. The CDR3 bases are TGTGCCAGCAGCCAAACAGGGAGTTCAGGAGAGACCCAGTACTTC.

The rearrangement uses TRBV30 and TRBJ2-7; 9 nucleotides line up with TRBD1. Germline CDR1 reads GTSNPN; CDR2 reads SVGIG (reference sequence). CDR3 length equals 12 residues. V lost 5 bases, J lost 5 bases, and 4 bases stayed unmatched. The CDR3 protein is CAWATGGDEQYV. The CDR3 nucleotides are TGTGCCTGGGCGACAGGGGGAGACGAGCAGTACGTC.

The rearrangement joins TRBV10-3 to TRBJ2-6, with D unclear. CDR3 length: 15 amino acids. Germline V gives CDR1 ENHRY, CDR2 SYGVKD. Trimming cost V 4 bases and J 0 bases, with 7 bases left between them. CDR3 sequence reads: CAISAQPSGANVLTF. For the CDR3, the DNA is TGTGCCATCAGTGCTCAGCCCTCTGGGGCCAACGTCCTGACTTTC.

The V and J genes are TRBV15 and TRBJ2-1, with D possibly matching TRBD2 (5 bases). V dropped 0 bases and J dropped 12 bases, with 12 bases sitting between them. The CDR3 is made up of 13 amino acids. Germline-derived CDR1 and CDR2 are LNHNV and YYDKDF (reference sequence). CDR3 DNA: TGTGCCACCAGCAGAGATAGCGCAGAGGGGCAGTTCTTC. This codes for CATSRDSAEGQFF.

J is TRBJ2-5 and V is TRBV12-5; 7 bases fit TRBD2. Per the germline V gene, CDR1 is LGHNT and CDR2 is FRNRAP. The junction had 9 bases not matched to a gene; V was cut back by 1 base and J by 7 bases. CDR3 length equals 15 residues. CDR3 in amino acids: CASGLGGTTPRTQYF. The CDR3 coding sequence is TGTGCTAGTGGTTTGGGGGGGACTACCCCAAGGACCCAGTACTTC.

This clonotype was seen only once. J is TRBJ2-4 and V is TRBV4-2, with D hard to call. CDR3 length: 17 amino acids. With 5 bases removed from V and 0 bases from J, the gap between germline ends came to 17 bases. The germline V gene has CDR1 LGHNA and CDR2 YNFKEQ. The CDR3 bases are TGTGCCAGCAGCTCCTCCAACACAGTATTAGCCAAAAACATTCAGTACTTC. Its protein product is CASSSSNTVLAKNIQYF.

J is TRBJ1-2 and V is TRBV12-3 or TRBV12-4; 9 positions agree with TRBD1. V lost 5 bases, J lost 4 bases, and 14 bases stayed unmatched. The CDR3 is 17 amino acids. In DNA form, the CDR3 reads TGTGCCAGCAGTCTAATGGGGGGGACAGGGATTATCTATGGCTACACCTTC. Amino acids: CASSLMGGTGIIYGYTF.

The rearrangement uses TRBV6-6 and TRBJ2-7, with D tentatively TRBD1 or TRBD2 (5 bases each). V was clipped by 5 bases and J by 7 bases, with 18 bases between them. The length of the CDR3 is 14 residues. Germline V gene lookup returns CDR1 MNHNY and CDR2 SVGAGI (reference sequence). CDR3 region: CASSRSGTTGEQYV. For the CDR3, the DNA is TGTGCCAGCAGTCGTTCCGGGACCACGGGGGAGCAGTACGTC.

The V call is TRBV4-1, the J call TRBJ1-5, with 10 bases that match TRBD1. This CDR3 region has 15 residues. The trim removed 1 base at V and 8 bases at J, leaving 5 bases unmatched. From germline, CDR1 is MGHRA and CDR2 YSYEKL. The CDR3 nucleotides are TGCGCCAGCAGCCAAGCGGACAGGGGGGGCGAGCCCCAGCATTTT. Its protein product is CASSQADRGGEPQHF.

The V gene is TRBV12-3 or TRBV12-4, the J gene TRBJ1-2, with D unclear. V was pared by 4 bases and J by 4 bases, with 7 bases between. The CDR3 is made up of 12 amino acids. CDR3 loop: CASSSHAYGYTF. Written as DNA, the CDR3 is TGTGCCAGCAGTTCGCACGCCTATGGCTACACCTTC.

This sequence joins TRBV20-1 and TRBJ1-2, with unresolved D. The length of the CDR3 is 11 residues. Germline assignment: CDR1 DFQATT and CDR2 SNEGSKA (reference sequence). The ends were cut back, 1 base at V and 5 bases at J, with 5 bases in the middle. In DNA form, the CDR3 reads TGCAGTGCTAGAGGGATTTATGGCTACACCTTC. It codes for CSARGIYGYTF.

This chain uses TRBV3-1 with TRBJ2-1; maybe TRBD2 (7 bases). CDR3 length: 19 residues. Per the germline V gene, CDR1 is LGHDT and CDR2 is YNNKEL (reference sequence). V was trimmed by 1 base and J by 1 base, leaving 20 bases between them. CDR3 sequence: CASSQVVTPGGRSYNEQFF. The CDR3, as DNA: TGTGCCAGCAGCCAAGTGGTAACCCCCGGGGGGCGGTCCTACAATGAGCAGTTCTTC.

The chain couples TRBV10-3 to TRBJ2-5, with D perhaps TRBD1 or TRBD2 (5 bases each). The germline gives CDR1 ENHRY, CDR2 SYGVKD. The V gene lost 3 bases and the J gene lost 5 bases, with 13 bases spanning the gap. This CDR3 contains 14 residues. The CDR3 region has the DNA TGTGCCATCAGTGAACGGGACGTGCGGGAGACCCAGTACTTC. Translated, it gives CAISERDVRETQYF.

The chain is built from TRBV7-2 and TRBJ2-7; D not certain. The germline V gene encodes CDR1 SGHTA and CDR2 FQGNSA. Trimming stripped 6 bases from V and 4 bases from J, with 13 bases between. CDR3 size: 13 residues. The CDR3 region is CASRPGRMYEQYF. CDR3 nucleotides: TGTGCCAGCAGACCCGGACGGATGTACGAGCAGTACTTC.

The chain is built from TRBV12-3 or TRBV12-4 and TRBJ1-2; D is unresolved. Trimming removed 1 base from V and 1 base from J, with 10 bases in between. This CDR3 is built from 15 residues. CDR3 sequence: CASSLGRRVNYGYTF. The CDR3 DNA reads as TGTGCCAGCAGTTTAGGGCGACGGGTTAACTATGGCTACACCTTC.

The chain recombines TRBV5-1 with TRBJ2-5; 9 bases are a match to TRBD1. Trimming removed 7 bases from V and 1 base from J; junction bases left unmatched: 5. The CDR3 is made up of 14 amino acids. Germline CDR1 reads SGHRS; CDR2 reads YFSETQ. The CDR3 DNA is TGCGCCAGCGGATTACAGGGGGCCCAAGAGACCCAGTACTTC. Its translation: CASGLQGAQETQYF.

The rearrangement joins TRBV12-3 or TRBV12-4 to TRBJ1-2, with D uncertain. This CDR3 is 11 amino acids long. With 6 bases removed from V and 5 bases from J, the gap between germline ends came to 7 bases. CDR3: CASSRLYGYTF. In DNA, the CDR3 is TGTGCCAGCAGCCGGCTATATGGCTACACCTTC.

V usage is TRBV27 and J usage is TRBJ2-3; D is uncertain. Per germline, CDR1 MNHEY and CDR2 SMNVEV (reference sequence). The CDR3 contains 13 residues. V dropped 0 bases and J dropped 4 bases, with 5 bases sitting between them. Here the CDR3 reads CASSLSMADTQYF. The CDR3 bases are TGTGCCAGCAGTTTATCGATGGCAGATACGCAGTATTTT.

The chain links TRBV29-1 to TRBJ2-1; no firm D call. CDR1 is SQVTM, CDR2 ANQGSEA, per germline. The CDR3 consists of 14 residues. V was trimmed by 0 bases and J by 4 bases, leaving 10 bases between them. CDR3 sequence: CSVEESGRYNEQFF. The CDR3 DNA is TGCAGCGTTGAAGAAAGTGGCAGATACAATGAGCAGTTCTTC.

This clonotype was detected a few times. The V and J genes are TRBV5-4 and TRBJ2-7; 8 bases are a match to TRBD2. This CDR3 is built from 14 residues. In germline, CDR1 is SGHNT, CDR2 YYREEE (reference sequence). Unmatched junction bases numbered 6, after V lost 7 bases and J lost 0 bases. Here the CDR3 DNA reads TGTGCCAGCTCGAGCGGGGGCAGCTCCTACGAGCAGTACTTC. This gives the protein CASSSGGSSYEQYF.